Listed below are T cell receptor beta chains from one sample, sequenced in a study of blood T cell repertoires in COVID-19. Clones were sequenced by immunoSEQ multiplex PCR, and TCRdb holds only the in-frame ones, with some missing. In the table there are 250,000 to 350,000 clones, about 91% of which are singletons. The sequencing input was PBMCs or T cells enriched from blood (not recorded which). These receptors were collected from a woman between 18 and 30 years old who had recovered from COVID-19. The CDR3 runs from the conserved cysteine through the conserved F or W. The order of the fields is CDR3 length, V gene, D gene, J gene, clone size, CDR3 DNA, CDR3 protein. The D gene is left open where the match is weak. Clone size is shown for a subset of rows, as once, few, many or a class of expanded clone.

len: 13; v_gene: TRBV6-6; d_gene: NA; j_gene: TRBJ1-3; abundance: NA; CDR3nt: TGTGCCAGCCACAGGACCTCTGGAAACACCATATATTTT; CDR3aa: CASHRTSGNTIYF
len: 15; v_gene: TRBV5-4; d_gene: TRBD1; j_gene: TRBJ1-2; abundance: NA; CDR3nt: TGTGCCAGCAGCTCGCCGGGACAGGGGGACTATGGCTACACCTTC; CDR3aa: CASSSPGQGDYGYTF
len: 16; v_gene: TRBV4-1; d_gene: NA; j_gene: TRBJ1-5; abundance: NA; CDR3nt: TGCGCCAGCAGCCAAGCCCCTACAGGGAGCAATCAGCCCCAGCATTTT; CDR3aa: CASSQAPTGSNQPQHF
len: 16; v_gene: TRBV5-4; d_gene: TRBD2; j_gene: TRBJ2-5; abundance: NA; CDR3nt: TGTGCCAGCAGCCCCACGGCGGGGGAGAAGCAAGAGACCCAGTACTTC; CDR3aa: CASSPTAGEKQETQYF
len: 13; v_gene: TRBV7-2; d_gene: NA; j_gene: TRBJ2-3; abundance: NA; CDR3nt: TGTGCCAGCAGCTTAGGCGGGACAGATACGCAGTATTTT; CDR3aa: CASSLGGTDTQYF
len: 13; v_gene: TRBV5-4; d_gene: TRBD1; j_gene: TRBJ2-7; abundance: NA; CDR3nt: TGTGCCAGCAGCTCCCGGGACAGCTACGAGCAGTACTTC; CDR3aa: CASSSRDSYEQYF
len: 15; v_gene: TRBV28; d_gene: TRBD2; j_gene: TRBJ2-7; abundance: NA; CDR3nt: TGTGCCAGCAGTACTAGCGGGAGGCGATGGGACGAGCAGTACTTC; CDR3aa: CASSTSGRRWDEQYF
len: 15; v_gene: TRBV28; d_gene: TRBD2; j_gene: TRBJ2-3; abundance: few; CDR3nt: TGTGCCAGCAGTTTAGGGGGGAGGGGCGCAGATACGCAGTATTTT; CDR3aa: CASSLGGRGADTQYF
len: 13; v_gene: TRBV7-9; d_gene: NA; j_gene: TRBJ2-7; abundance: NA; CDR3nt: TGTGCCAGCAGCCCAAACACGGAGTACGAGCAGTACTTC; CDR3aa: CASSPNTEYEQYF
len: 13; v_gene: TRBV4-2; d_gene: TRBD1; j_gene: TRBJ2-7; abundance: few; CDR3nt: TGTGCCAGCAGGCTGGACAGGGTAGGCGAGCAGTACTTC; CDR3aa: CASRLDRVGEQYF
len: 15; v_gene: TRBV9; d_gene: TRBD1; j_gene: TRBJ2-2; abundance: NA; CDR3nt: TGTGCCAGCAGGCGGACAGGGCAGAACACCGGGGAGCTGTTTTTT; CDR3aa: CASRRTGQNTGELFF
len: 14; v_gene: TRBV9; d_gene: NA; j_gene: TRBJ2-1; abundance: NA; CDR3nt: TGTGCCAGCACCGACAGTGCGGCTAGCGATGAGCAGTTCTTC; CDR3aa: CASTDSAASDEQFF
len: 15; v_gene: TRBV7-2; d_gene: NA; j_gene: TRBJ1-3; abundance: NA; CDR3nt: TGTGCCAGCAGCTCTGAGAACCGTTCTGGAAACACCATATATTTT; CDR3aa: CASSSENRSGNTIYF
len: 14; v_gene: TRBV24-1; d_gene: NA; j_gene: TRBJ1-5; abundance: few; CDR3nt: TGTGCCACCAGTGTCCCTGTAGAGAATCAGCCCCAGCATTTT; CDR3aa: CATSVPVENQPQHF
len: 14; v_gene: TRBV27; d_gene: NA; j_gene: TRBJ2-3; abundance: once; CDR3nt: TGTGCCAGCAGTTGGGGCCGAGGAAGGGATACGCAGTATTTT; CDR3aa: CASSWGRGRDTQYF
len: 17; v_gene: TRBV3-1/TRBV3-2; d_gene: NA; j_gene: TRBJ2-6; abundance: NA; CDR3nt: TGTGCCAGCAGGCAAAAGGGGAGCGGGTACGGGGCCAACGTCCTGACTTTC; CDR3aa: CASRQKGSGYGANVLTF
len: 13; v_gene: TRBV19; d_gene: NA; j_gene: TRBJ1-2; abundance: NA; CDR3nt: TGTGCCAGTAGCCCGAGGGCGGTCTATGGCTACACCTTC; CDR3aa: CASSPRAVYGYTF
len: 14; v_gene: TRBV5-1; d_gene: NA; j_gene: TRBJ1-3; abundance: NA; CDR3nt: TGCGCCAGCAGCTTGGTTCCAGGGGGAAACACCATATATTTT; CDR3aa: CASSLVPGGNTIYF